The text below deals with one T cell receptor beta chain. Other DNA sequences in the same sample also yield this CDR3. The table came from immunoSEQ multiplex PCR; TCRdb's copy has only in-frame clones and leaves some out. The data show tens of thousands of clones, roughly nine tenths seen once. These data belong to a study of OX40 agonist ivuxolimab in advanced cancers. The V and J ends lost 2 bases and 2 bases respectively, with 11 bases between them. CDR3 size: 15 residues. Looked up from germline, CDR1 is SGHRS and CDR2 is YFSETQ. This clonotype originated in an adult with an advanced solid tumor such as melanoma, head and neck, liver or kidney cancer. Material: CD4+ or CD8+ T cells sorted from blood, obtained in a trial of the OX40 agonist ivuxolimab. The chain uses TRBV5-1 and TRBJ1-3, with D possibly TRBD1 on 6 matching bases. CDR3 region: CASSFSGEPGNTIYF. CDR3 coding DNA: TGCGCCAGCAGCTTCTCAGGGGAACCTGGAAACACCATATATTTT. The variable domain in full, with the rest retrieved from reference TRBV5-1 and TRBJ1-3, is KAGVTQTPRYLIKTRGQQVTLSCSPISGHRSVSWYQQTPGQGLQFLFEYFSETQRNKGNFPGRFSGRQFSNSRSEMNVSTLELGDSALYLCASSFSGEPGNTIYFGEGSWLTVV.